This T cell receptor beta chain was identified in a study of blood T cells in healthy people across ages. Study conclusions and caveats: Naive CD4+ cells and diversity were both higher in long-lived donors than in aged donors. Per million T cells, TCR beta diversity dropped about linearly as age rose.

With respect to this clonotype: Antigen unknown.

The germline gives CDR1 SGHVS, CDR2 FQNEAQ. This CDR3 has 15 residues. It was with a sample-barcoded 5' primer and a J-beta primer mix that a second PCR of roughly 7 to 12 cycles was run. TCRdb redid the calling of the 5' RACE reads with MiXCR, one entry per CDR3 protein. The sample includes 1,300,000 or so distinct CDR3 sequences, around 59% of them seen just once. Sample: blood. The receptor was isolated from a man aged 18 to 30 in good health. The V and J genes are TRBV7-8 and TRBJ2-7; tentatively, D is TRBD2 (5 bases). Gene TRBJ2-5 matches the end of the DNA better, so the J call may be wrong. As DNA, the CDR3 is TGTGCCAGCAGCCTAGAGGGAAACTCTGGGGAGACCCAGTACTTC. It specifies CASSLEGNSGETQYF.